Following are 8 T cell receptor beta chains from one sample sequenced in a study of identical twins. TCRdb itself ran the 5' RACE reads through MiXCR, one entry per CDR3 protein. The table lists some 500,000 distinct CDR3 sequences, roughly an eighth of them singletons, with around 0.98% in the top ten. These data were likewise used in another study, on yellow fever vaccine responses in identical twins.

The sequenced sample was CD4+ T cells sorted from blood. The receptors were sampled from a woman aged 18-29 years in good health.

This clonotype was picked up a small number of times. The rearrangement joins TRBV7-2 to TRBJ2-7; D ambiguous. Germline assignment: CDR1 SGHTA and CDR2 FQGNSA. The CDR3 has 12 residues. The ends were cut back, 5 bases at V and 6 bases at J, with 11 bases in the middle. CDR3 nucleotide sequence: TGTGCCAGCAGCCAAAGGGAAACCGAGCAGTACTTC. It is translated as CASSQRETEQYF.

Ten or more counts support this clonotype. For the CDR3, the DNA is TGTGCCAGCAGTCCCGGGACAGCCAAAAACATTCAGTACTTC. Translating it yields CASSPGTAKNIQYF. V usage is TRBV6-1 and J usage is TRBJ2-4, with D perhaps matching TRBD1 or TRBD2 (5 bases each). The CDR3 runs 14 residues. Germline values: CDR1 MNHNS, CDR2 SASEGT. V was trimmed by 5 bases and J by 0 bases, leaving 8 bases between them.

This clonotype was counted only a few times. The gene calls are TRBV15 and TRBJ2-5, with 11 nucleotides matching TRBD1. This CDR3 comprises 15 residues. V lost 7 bases, J lost 5 bases, and 9 bases stayed unmatched. Germline V CDR1 and CDR2: LNHNV, YYDKDF (reference sequence). CDR3 sequence (DNA): TGTGCCACCACCTCAGGACAGGGGGCGCGGGAGACCCAGTACTTC. Amino acids: CATTSGQGARETQYF.

This clonotype was detected many times. This sequence joins TRBV12-3 or TRBV12-4 and TRBJ2-7; 8 nucleotides align to TRBD2. The CDR3 is made up of 14 amino acids. The V segment lost 6 bases and the J segment 4 bases; nucleotides outside the gene matches: 8. CDR3 in amino acids: CASRSTGGHYEQYF. The DNA of the CDR3 is TGTGCCAGCAGATCTACGGGGGGGCATTACGAGCAGTACTTC.

V usage is TRBV24-1 and J usage is TRBJ2-2, with D tentatively TRBD1 (6 bases). CDR1 KGHDR and CDR2 SFDVKD come from the germline V gene. V was clipped by 9 bases and J by 2 bases, with 9 bases between them. The CDR3 consists of 13 residues. CDR3 protein: CATLDSNTGELFF. The CDR3 DNA is TGTGCCACCCTGGACAGTAACACCGGGGAGCTGTTTTTT.

Only a few counts were recorded for this clonotype. The V gene is TRBV29-1, the J gene TRBJ2-3, with D uncertain. V was shortened by 7 bases and J by 5 bases, with 4 bases between the two germline ends. Germline V CDR1 and CDR2: SQVTM, ANQGSEA. The CDR3 is 9 amino acids. In DNA form, the CDR3 reads TGCAGCGCAGGAGATACGCAGTATTTT. As protein: CSAGDTQYF.

The chain joins TRBV5-4 to TRBJ2-5; D uncertain. The CDR3 totals 14 residues. Germline lookup yields CDR1 SGHNT and CDR2 YYREEE (reference sequence). V lost 0 bases and J 4 bases, leaving 10 bases between the germline ends. The CDR3 DNA reads TGTGCCAGCAGCTTGGCCCAGCAGGCAGAGACCCAGTACTTC. This codes for CASSLAQQAETQYF.

V and J are TRBV30 and TRBJ1-1; 10 bases fit TRBD1. Trimming at V came to 5 bases and at J to 5 bases, leaving 8 bases not matched to a gene. The CDR3 contains 14 residues. Germline-derived CDR1 and CDR2 are GTSNPN and SVGIG (reference sequence). The CDR3 nucleotides are TGTGCCTGGTTCGGACAGGGGGTGAGGACTGAAGCTTTCTTT. It is translated as CAWFGQGVRTEAFF.